This paragraph reports one T cell receptor (beta chain). The repertoire was sequenced with immunoSEQ multiplex PCR; TCRdb's copy has only in-frame clones and lacks some. The sample includes 200,000 or so clones, approximately 70% of them seen just once. Looked up from germline, CDR1 is LNHDA and CDR2 is SQIVND (reference sequence). After removal of 6 bases from V and 0 bases from J, the junction contained 11 bases not matched to a gene. The CDR3 length is 17 residues. The sample belongs to a study of cytotoxic CD8 clonotypes in ibrutinib-treated CLL. The chain joins TRBV19 to TRBJ1-5; TRBD1 agrees at 7 bases. This sequence originates from a human donor with chronic lymphocytic leukemia. The source was PBMCs, collected after 12 months of ibrutinib treatment. The CDR3 reads CASSHLRDRISNQPQHF. The CDR3 DNA reads TGTGCCAGTAGCCACCTACGGGACAGAATTAGCAATCAGCCCCAGCATTTT.